These T cell receptor beta chains were read from a single sample in a study of patients and donors after allogeneic stem cell transplantation. MiXCR, run by TCRdb on the RT-PCR reads, gives a single entry per CDR3 protein. The table lists roughly 40,000 distinct CDR3 sequences, roughly 30% of them singletons, with 72% in the top ten. The sample taken for sequencing was blood, either unsorted or a sorted T cell fraction (not recorded which). The receptors were sampled from a human donor who was either an allogeneic HSCT recipient or a stem cell or donor lymphocyte infusion donor (not recorded which). It is not recorded whose cells these are; they may come from a transplant donor. CDR3s include the opening cysteine and the closing phenylalanine or tryptophan. The order of the fields is clone size, J gene, D gene, V gene, CDR3 protein, CDR3 DNA. The D gene is left open where the match is weak. Not every row has a clone size; where given, it reads once, few, many or a size class.

>few|TRBJ2-2|NA|TRBV7-8
CASSLALRGGYAGELFF
TGTGCCAGCAGCTTAGCCCTTAGGGGGGGCTATGCCGGGGAGCTGTTTTTT
>few|TRBJ1-1|NA|TRBV20-1
CSARVAYTEAFF
TGCAGTGCTAGAGTAGCGTACACTGAAGCTTTCTTT
>NA|TRBJ2-3|NA|TRBV11-2
CASSLWSDTQYF
TGTGCCAGCAGCTTATGGTCAGATACGCAGTATTTT
>few|TRBJ2-3|TRBD2|TRBV20-1
CSGPTSGRTDTQYF
TGCAGTGGGCCGACTAGCGGGAGAACAGATACGCAGTATTTT
>NA|TRBJ2-7|TRBD2|TRBV6-6
CASSYSRLAGNYEQYF
TGTGCCAGCAGTTACTCGAGGCTAGCGGGAAACTACGAGCAGTACTTC
>NA|TRBJ1-1|NA|TRBV7-2
CASSLAVGLEGAFF
TGTGCCAGCAGCTTAGCGGTCGGTTTGGAGGGAGCTTTCTTT
>few|TRBJ1-1|NA|TRBV20-1
CSARDLGRNTEAFF
TGCAGTGCTAGAGATCTGGGGAGGAACACTGAAGCTTTCTTT
>few|TRBJ1-5|NA|TRBV12-3/TRBV12-4
CASSFGSRGNQPQHF
TGTGCCAGCAGTTTTGGGTCCAGGGGTAATCAGCCCCAGCATTTT
>NA|TRBJ2-1|TRBD2|TRBV28
CASSLRTSGPYNEQFF
TGTGCCAGCAGTTTAAGGACTAGCGGACCCTACAATGAGCAGTTCTTC
>few|TRBJ2-5|NA|TRBV4-3
CASSQGIFQETQYF
TGCGCCAGCAGCCAAGGTATATTTCAAGAGACCCAGTACTTC
>NA|TRBJ2-5|NA|TRBV12-3/TRBV12-4
CASSSFSRGQETQYF
TGTGCCAGCAGTTCATTCTCTAGGGGCCAAGAGACCCAGTACTTC
>few|TRBJ1-1|TRBD1|TRBV12-3/TRBV12-4
CASSLRGEGVTEAFF
TGTGCCAGCAGTCTCAGGGGGGAGGGAGTCACTGAAGCTTTCTTT
>few|TRBJ2-7|NA|TRBV20-1
CSARDTFYEQYF
TGCAGTGCTAGGGACACATTCTACGAGCAGTACTTC
>few|TRBJ2-7|NA|TRBV3-1
CASSQDWAGAGLYEQYF
TGTGCCAGCAGCCAAGATTGGGCGGGCGCCGGTCTTTACGAGCAGTACTTC
>NA|TRBJ2-7|TRBD1|TRBV9
CASSVAQDRGYEQYF
TGTGCCAGCAGCGTAGCCCAGGACAGGGGCTACGAGCAGTACTTC
>NA|TRBJ2-1|NA|TRBV6-5
CASSLGTHRVQFF
TGTGCCAGCAGCCTGGGTACTCACAGAGTTCAGTTCTTC
>few|TRBJ1-3|NA|TRBV7-3
CASSLAGSDLSGNTIYF
TGTGCCAGCAGCTTGGCGGGGTCGGATCTCTCTGGAAACACCATATATTTT
>many|TRBJ1-6|NA|TRBV5-1
CASSLETGGSPLHF
TGCGCCAGCAGCTTGGAAACTGGGGGTTCACCCCTCCACTTT
>many|TRBJ2-7|NA|TRBV12-3/TRBV12-4
CASSHRTESYEQYF
TGTGCCAGCAGCCACCGCACTGAATCCTACGAGCAGTACTTC
>NA|TRBJ2-3|NA|TRBV10-3
CAINAGTDTQYF
TGTGCCATCAATGCGGGCACAGATACGCAGTATTTT
>NA|TRBJ2-5|NA|TRBV12-3/TRBV12-4
CASSFLKGVEETQYF
TGTGCCAGCAGTTTTTTGAAAGGGGTAGAGGAGACCCAGTACTTC
>few|TRBJ2-7|NA|TRBV12-3/TRBV12-4
CASSLAISQPLAEQYF
TGTGCCAGCAGTTTAGCAATCTCACAGCCGCTCGCCGAGCAGTACTTC
>NA|TRBJ2-3|NA|TRBV7-8
CASSFGPLGRGTDTQYF
TGTGCCAGCAGCTTTGGACCGTTGGGGCGAGGCACAGATACGCAGTATTTT
>few|TRBJ1-1|NA|TRBV4-3
CASSPLGGEANTEAFF
TGCGCCAGCAGCCCCCTAGGGGGAGAGGCGAACACTGAAGCTTTCTTT
>few|TRBJ1-2|NA|TRBV19
CASLKGGRVFGYTF
TGTGCCAGCCTCAAGGGGGGCAGAGTGTTTGGCTACACCTTC
>NA|TRBJ1-1|NA|TRBV6-5
CASITRWGLTEAFF
TGTGCCAGCATCACCCGCTGGGGGTTGACTGAAGCTTTCTTT
>few|TRBJ1-1|NA|TRBV4-2
CASSPGDLGAFF
TGTGCCAGCAGCCCCGGGGACCTGGGGGCTTTCTTT
>NA|TRBJ1-2|NA|TRBV3-1
CASSQEIGRGYTF
TGTGCCAGCAGCCAAGAAATTGGTCGTGGCTACACCTTC
>NA|TRBJ1-1|NA|TRBV12-3/TRBV12-4
CASRNHLGTAGTEAFF
TGTGCCAGCAGAAACCACCTTGGGACGGCGGGGACTGAAGCTTTCTTT
>many|TRBJ1-5|NA|TRBV9
CASNDAYQPQHF
TGTGCCAGTAATGACGCCTATCAGCCCCAGCATTTT
>many|TRBJ1-3|NA|TRBV12-3/TRBV12-4
CASSPTQGNTIYF
TGTGCCAGCAGTCCCACACAGGGAAACACCATATATTTT
>NA|TRBJ2-1|NA|TRBV7-6
CASSSNTGSLSYNEQFF
TGTGCCAGCAGCTCCAACACGGGTAGCCTCTCCTACAATGAGCAGTTCTTC
>few|TRBJ1-6|NA|TRBV6-5
CASSAGKVSFSYNSPLHF
TGTGCCAGCAGTGCCGGGAAAGTTAGTTTCTCCTATAATTCACCCCTCCACTTT
>once|TRBJ2-3|TRBD2|TRBV6-2/TRBV6-3
CASSYGTSGSTDTQYF
TGTGCCAGCAGTTACGGGACTAGCGGGAGCACAGATACGCAGTATTTT
>NA|TRBJ2-7|TRBD2|TRBV20-1
CSATYLAGYEQYF
TGCAGTGCTACTTACCTAGCGGGTTACGAGCAGTACTTC
>many|TRBJ1-5|NA|TRBV6-5
CASTASKHGQPQHF
TGTGCCAGCACCGCCAGCAAGCATGGGCAGCCCCAGCATTTT
>few|TRBJ2-6|TRBD2|TRBV29-1
CSGNRSGRHGANVLTF
TGCAGCGGCAATCGGAGCGGGAGACATGGGGCCAACGTCCTGACTTTC
>NA|TRBJ2-3|TRBD2|TRBV28
CASGSGTVNTQYF
TGTGCCAGCGGGAGCGGGACCGTCAATACGCAGTATTTT
>many|TRBJ1-2|NA|TRBV6-5
CASRGLARNYGYTF
TGTGCCAGCAGGGGGTTAGCGCGGAACTATGGCTACACCTTC
>many|TRBJ1-4|NA|TRBV5-1
CASPVDEKLFF
TGCGCCAGCCCTGTCGATGAAAAACTGTTTTTT
>NA|TRBJ2-5|NA|TRBV5-5
CASSFEETQYF
TGTGCCAGCAGCTTCGAAGAGACCCAGTACTTC
>many|TRBJ2-3|NA|TRBV7-9
CASSLGAQYF
TGTGCCAGCAGCTTGGGTGCGCAGTATTTT
>NA|TRBJ2-7|NA|TRBV4-2
CASSQEPRSHYEQYF
TGTGCCAGCAGCCAAGAACCTCGTTCGCATTACGAGCAGTACTTC
>NA|TRBJ2-7|TRBD2|TRBV6-5
CASRNGRGFYEQYF
TGTGCCAGCAGAAACGGGAGGGGATTTTACGAGCAGTACTTC
>many|TRBJ1-3|NA|TRBV4-1
CASSQDQGGYAGNTIYF
TGCGCCAGCAGCCAAGATCAAGGGGGGTATGCTGGAAACACCATATATTTT
>NA|TRBJ2-7|NA|TRBV12-3/TRBV12-4
CASSGLVNYEQYF
TGTGCCAGCAGCGGGCTAGTAAACTACGAGCAGTACTTC
>once|TRBJ2-3|NA|TRBV20-1
CSARDRSTESTDTQYF
TGCAGTGCTAGAGATAGGTCGACAGAGAGCACAGATACGCAGTATTTT
>many|TRBJ1-1|NA|TRBV11-2
CASSLARMGTEAFF
TGTGCCAGCAGCTTAGCACGCATGGGGACTGAAGCTTTCTTT
>NA|TRBJ2-1|TRBD1|TRBV28
CASSRPGQGAYNEQFF
TGTGCCAGCAGCCGACCAGGACAGGGAGCCTACAATGAGCAGTTCTTC
>few|TRBJ1-4|NA|TRBV7-9
CASSLNAVMGNGEKLFF
TGTGCCAGCAGCTTGAATGCGGTTATGGGCAATGGTGAAAAACTGTTTTTT
>NA|TRBJ1-5|NA|TRBV7-2
CASSLVAPTGQPQHF
TGTGCCAGCAGCTTAGTAGCGCCTACGGGTCAGCCCCAGCATTTT
>few|TRBJ1-4|NA|TRBV15
CATSITEPVNEKLFF
TGTGCCACCAGCATCACAGAACCGGTTAATGAAAAACTGTTTTTT
>NA|TRBJ2-7|NA|TRBV4-3
CASSQAPGPYEQYF
TGCGCCAGCAGCCAAGCCCCAGGTCCCTACGAGCAGTACTTC
>NA|TRBJ2-1|NA|TRBV3-1
CASSQEKLRGGDEQFF
TGTGCCAGCAGCCAAGAAAAGTTAAGGGGTGGGGATGAGCAGTTCTTC
>few|TRBJ1-1|NA|TRBV5-5
CASSLSGQANTEAFF
TGTGCCAGCAGCTTGTCGGGACAAGCGAACACTGAAGCTTTCTTT
>NA|TRBJ1-2|TRBD1|TRBV18
CASSPRDRGLGYGYTF
TGTGCCAGCTCACCCCGGGACAGGGGGCTCGGCTATGGCTACACCTTC
>NA|TRBJ1-4|NA|TRBV4-2
CASSQEVVKNNEKLFF
TGTGCCAGCAGCCAAGAGGTTGTGAAGAATAATGAAAAACTGTTTTTT